This TCR beta chain was found in a study of blood T cell repertoires in COVID-19. The CDR3 sequence is 17 residues long. V gave up 6 bases and J gave up 0 bases, with 15 bases separating them. The germline gives CDR1 MNHEY, CDR2 SMNVEV (reference sequence). Assay: immunoSEQ multiplex PCR; the TCRdb copy retains only in-frame clones and omits some. This repertoire shows 60,000 to 70,000 clones, roughly 88% found once; its top ten account for roughly 20%. The receptor was isolated from a woman older than 75 with active COVID-19. The V gene is TRBV27, the J gene TRBJ2-6; possibly TRBD1 for D (5 bases). The sequenced sample was peripheral blood. DNA for the CDR3: TGTGCCAGCAGCCCCTCCCAGGGATACTCTGGGGCCAACGTCCTGACTTTC. Translated, it gives CASSPSQGYSGANVLTF.